This T cell receptor beta chain was sequenced in a study of blood T cell repertoires in COVID-19 (dated by TCRdb to the early 2020s). Regarding the study in general: Collaborator samples came from the United States, Italy and Spain and covered acute and convalescent phases of COVID-19. The dataset comprised deeply sampled blood TCRbeta repertoires from subjects exposed to, actively infected with, or recovered from COVID-19. Sample metadata almost always included a de-identified subject ID, COVID-19 status, age in years and sex. The repertoires were released in a freely available public database intended as a resource for research on the immune response to SARS-CoV-2. Where available, HLA class I and class II types were obtained from metadata supplied by the sample provider rather than from assay-based typing. The samples were drawn from two sources: the first 160 participants of the ongoing ImmuneRACE study, and 950 to 1,500 subjects contributed by 6 global collaborators. The prospective study material was composed of cDNA or gDNA derived from T cells, B-cell-depleted T cells, or PBMCs.

V is pared back by 5 bases and J by 5 bases, with 15 bases lying between the germline termini. The CDR3 runs 13 residues from the cysteine to the phenylalanine. Of the read, only the CDR3 DNA is kept; its 39 bases are in frame from base 1. For CDR1 and CDR2, the germline V gene (reference sequence) lists GTSNPN and SVGIG. The immunoSEQ Assay, a bias-controlled multiplex PCR, was used to amplify TCRbeta CDR3 regions from genomic DNA. Regarding the original processing steps: The number of nucleated cells in each sample was estimated by amplification of reference gene primers within the assay. To quantify the absolute abundance of each unique TCRbeta CDR3 rearrangement, sequence reads were collapsed and filtered. Productive Simpson clonality was computed per sample as the square root of Simpson's diversity index over productive rearrangements. TCRdb's version of the immuneACCESS table is confined to in-frame rearrangements and falls short of the full clone set. An unresolved V gene accounts for under half of the shortfall where checked; the remainder is of unknown origin. V, J and clone size are taken as reported in that table, and D and trimming were inferred from the DNA itself. The sample table holds 200,000 to 250,000 clones, of which 80% to 90% were seen once. The ten largest clones represent approximately 3.7% of the sample.

Participants in the prospective study were enrolled through a virtual design, were aged about 18 to 100 years, and lived in approximately 25 United States geographic areas. Cohort assignment in the prospective study relied on participant-reported clinical history from a screening survey and a study questionnaire. Exposed participants had been in contact with someone with a PCR-confirmed or clinician-diagnosed COVID-19 case within 2 weeks of study entry. In the prospective study, mobile phlebotomists collected whole blood, serum and a nasopharyngeal or oropharyngeal swab from each participant. Over a roughly two-month period, participants in the prospective study had the option of providing additional blood draws and questionnaires. Prospective study blood samples were shipped either frozen or at room temperature before DNA extraction. General study outcomes and caveats: Clinical and demographic metadata were provided uncurated, with the amount varying by source and participant.

Points on this clone: The antigen this receptor binds is unknown. No clone much larger than this one lies a single base away; base qualities are absent.

Sequenced material: PBMCs or T cells enriched from blood (not recorded which). The chain employs TRBV30 and TRBJ1-2, with a tentative D gene TRBD1 over 6 matching bases. The clonotype was recovered from a woman in her twenties or thirties who had been exposed to COVID-19. CDR3 protein: CAWGPTRGYGYTF. At the DNA level, the sequence is TGTGCCTGGGGGCCTACGAGGGGGTATGGCTACACCTTC. Outside the CDR3, residues come from the reference TRBV30 and TRBJ1-2 proteins, so the full variable domain is: SQTIHQWPATLVQPVGSPLSLECTVEGTSNPNLYWYRQAAGRGLQLLFYSVGIGQISSEVPQNLSASRPQDRQFILSSKKLLLSDSGFYLCAWGPTRGYGYTFGSGTRLTVV.